This T cell receptor beta chain was captured by sequencing in a study of identical twins. Study-wide findings and caveats: Excess low generation probability was seen in twin-shared out-of-frame alpha sequences. Invariant MAIT and iNKT cells may have partly biased zero-insertion analyses. The study found that models underestimated out-of-frame TCR alpha sharing in monozygotic twins.

TCRdb independently ran MiXCR on the 5' RACE reads; one entry per CDR3 protein. The sample has fewer than 250,000 distinct CDR3 sequences; roughly 7.5% are singletons. Ten or more counts support this clonotype. As yet, its antigen is unknown. These same records also appear under a second study, on yellow fever vaccine responses in identical twins.

The sample taken for sequencing was memory (CD45RO+) T cells sorted from blood. The TCR sequence derives from a woman younger than 30 in good health.

This CDR3 is CASSLAAQAFDEQYF. CDR3 DNA sequence: TGCGCCAGCAGCTTGGCCGCCCAGGCTTTTGACGAGCAGTACTTC. The chain combines TRBV5-1 with TRBJ2-7; D gene unclear. The CDR3 length is 15 residues. Germline CDR1 and CDR2: SGHRS and YFSETQ. V lost 0 bases to trimming and J lost 5 bases, with 15 bases between them.